A single count supports the clone carrying this TCR beta chain. The target antigen is unknown. Germline CDR1 MNHNY, CDR2 SVGAGI (reference sequence). The CDR3 consists of 11 residues. Trimming removed 6 bases at V and 3 bases at J, with 3 bases between. The source of the sample is a study of Ad26.COV2.S vaccination and SARS-CoV-2 variants. The study, taken as a whole, reports: Substantial breadth in spike-specific CD8+ and CD4+ T cell responses was reportedly seen after vaccination. People who got the vaccine or the placebo had similar non-spike TCR breadth. Measures of TCR breadth and depth may have fallen short of total T cell responses.

Assay used: immunoSEQ multiplex PCR; TCRdb lists only in-frame clones, some missing. Among around 370,000 clones listed, roughly 94% were seen once. This specimen consisted of peripheral blood, obtained after recovery from COVID-19. The chain carries TRBV6-6 and TRBJ1-5; unclear D gene. The TCR originated in a human donor who had recovered from COVID-19. In DNA, the CDR3 is TGTGCCAGCAGCTCCAATCAGCCCCAGCATTTT. Encoded protein: CASSSNQPQHF.